This T cell receptor beta chain was obtained from a study of T cells in Graves' hyperthyroidism and ophthalmopathy. Study-level points and caveats: Patients with ophthalmopathy were separated from those with stable hyperthyroidism by a 13 V-J model. Blood shared most expanded thyroid clonotypes above 0.001.

For Graves' hyperthyroidism to be stable, ophthalmopathy could not progress within 18 months. Diagnoses rested on clinical symptoms, serum thyroxine and TRAb, thyroid ultrasound and orbital computed tomography. This clonotype has at least ten counts. As yet, its antigen is unknown. Researchers took RNA transcripts and amplified the TCR beta CDR3 regions from them. During a first-round RT-PCR of the TCR CDR3, the HTBI primer set was used. TCRdb reanalysed the multiplex PCR reads using MiXCR and keeps one entry per CDR3 protein. The table records about 49,000 distinct CDR3 sequences, 45% to 65% of them present only once. Looked up from germline, CDR1 is SGHRS and CDR2 is YFSETQ. Trimming shortened V by 4 bases and J by 0 bases, and 16 bases separated the two germline ends. The CDR3 consists of 16 residues.

V and J are TRBV5-1 and TRBJ2-5, with D maybe TRBD1 (7 bases). The receptor was isolated from a man younger than 30 with Graves' hyperthyroidism. The specimen was peripheral blood or thyroid tissue (not recorded which). This CDR3 reads CASSNPTGRYQETQYF. In DNA form, the CDR3 reads TGCGCCAGCAGCAACCCGACAGGGAGGTACCAAGAGACCCAGTACTTC.